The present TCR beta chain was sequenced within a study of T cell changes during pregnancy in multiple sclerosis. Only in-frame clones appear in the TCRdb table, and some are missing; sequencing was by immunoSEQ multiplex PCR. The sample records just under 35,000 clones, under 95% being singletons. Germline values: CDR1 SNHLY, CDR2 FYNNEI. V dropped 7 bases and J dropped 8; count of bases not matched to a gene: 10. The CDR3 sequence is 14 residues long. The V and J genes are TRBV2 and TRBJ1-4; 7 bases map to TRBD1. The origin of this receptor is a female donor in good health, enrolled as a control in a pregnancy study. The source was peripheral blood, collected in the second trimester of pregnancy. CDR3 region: CASMPWQGGEKLFF. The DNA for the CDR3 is TGTGCCAGCATGCCCTGGCAGGGGGGCGAAAAACTGTTTTTT.